The T cell receptor beta chain described here comes from a study of T cell responses to AZD1222 COVID-19 vaccine. Germline values: CDR1 SNHLY, CDR2 FYNNEI. This CDR3 comprises 14 residues. V lost 4 bases, J lost 2 bases, and 12 bases lay in between. Profiled with immunoSEQ multiplex PCR; TCRdb holds only in-frame clones, not every one. The sample shows 95,000 to 100,000 clones, 90% of them seen only once. This TCR came from an adult in good health. The starting material was peripheral blood, obtained on day 0 of AZD1222 vaccination. This chain links TRBV2 with TRBJ2-7; possibly TRBD2 for D (5 bases). The CDR3 spells CASSGRSTPYEQYF. The CDR3 nucleotides are TGTGCCAGCAGTGGGAGGTCTACTCCCTACGAGCAGTACTTC.